Listed below are T cell receptor beta chains from one sample, sequenced in a study of shared clonotypes between healthy human individuals. TCRdb's table, derived via immunoSEQ multiplex PCR, lists solely in-frame clones and lacks some. The table has a few million clones, roughly 92% seen once. The sample consisted of naive CD4+ T cells sorted from blood. These receptors all come from a man between 18 and 29 years old in good health. The CDR3 runs from the conserved cysteine through the conserved F or W. Fields, in order: D gene, V gene, J gene, clone size, CDR3 DNA, CDR3 protein. A D gene is named only where the DNA matches it firmly. Clone size is given for some rows only: seen once, a few or many times, or a class if the clone is expanded.

D gene: TRBD1
V gene: TRBV18
J gene: TRBJ2-1
clone size: NA
CDR3 DNA: TGTGCCAGCTCACCCACAGGGGTCCTTTCCTACAATGAGCAGTTCTTC
CDR3 protein: CASSPTGVLSYNEQFF

D gene: NA
V gene: TRBV28
J gene: TRBJ2-7
clone size: NA
CDR3 DNA: TGTGCCAGCAGTTTACGTCGGTTAGCCTACGAGCAGTACTTC
CDR3 protein: CASSLRRLAYEQYF

D gene: NA
V gene: TRBV2
J gene: TRBJ2-1
clone size: NA
CDR3 DNA: TGTGCCAGCAGTGAGGGCGGGGTCGGTGAGCAGTTCTTC
CDR3 protein: CASSEGGVGEQFF

D gene: NA
V gene: TRBV30
J gene: TRBJ2-7
clone size: NA
CDR3 DNA: TGTGCCTGGTACCGCCTACCCTCCTACGAGCAGTACTTC
CDR3 protein: CAWYRLPSYEQYF

D gene: NA
V gene: TRBV10-3
J gene: TRBJ1-3
clone size: NA
CDR3 DNA: TGTGCCATCAGTGAATCGGACACCCCTGGAAACACCATATATTTT
CDR3 protein: CAISESDTPGNTIYF

D gene: NA
V gene: TRBV5-4
J gene: TRBJ2-3
clone size: once
CDR3 DNA: TGTGCCAGCAGCCAAGTCGCGGGGGCTAGCACAGATACGCAGTATTTT
CDR3 protein: CASSQVAGASTDTQYF

D gene: TRBD2
V gene: TRBV10-2
J gene: TRBJ2-5
clone size: NA
CDR3 DNA: TGCGCCAGCAGTTCGACTAGCGGGAGAACGGAGACCCAGTACTTC
CDR3 protein: CASSSTSGRTETQYF

D gene: TRBD1
V gene: TRBV11-3
J gene: TRBJ2-3
clone size: NA
CDR3 DNA: TGTGCCAGCAGCTCGACAGGGGGAACGCAGTATTTT
CDR3 protein: CASSSTGGTQYF

D gene: NA
V gene: TRBV6-1
J gene: TRBJ1-1
clone size: NA
CDR3 DNA: TGTGCCAGCAGTGAGTTCATTGAAGCTTTCTTT
CDR3 protein: CASSEFIEAFF

D gene: NA
V gene: TRBV11-2
J gene: TRBJ1-1
clone size: NA
CDR3 DNA: TGTGCCAGCAGCTTATTTCACAGAGAAGCTTTCTTT
CDR3 protein: CASSLFHREAFF

D gene: NA
V gene: TRBV7-8
J gene: TRBJ2-1
clone size: once
CDR3 DNA: TGTGCCAGCAGCTTATGGGTGAGTGAGCAGTTCTTC
CDR3 protein: CASSLWVSEQFF

D gene: NA
V gene: TRBV7-2
J gene: TRBJ2-2
clone size: NA
CDR3 DNA: TGTGCCAGCAGCCCCGGAAGCTCGAACACCGGGGAGCTGTTTTTT
CDR3 protein: CASSPGSSNTGELFF

D gene: TRBD1
V gene: TRBV6-5
J gene: TRBJ1-2
clone size: NA
CDR3 DNA: TGTGCCAGCAGTTATTCTGCCCGGGACAGGCCGAATGGCTACACCTTC
CDR3 protein: CASSYSARDRPNGYTF

D gene: NA
V gene: TRBV27
J gene: TRBJ1-2
clone size: NA
CDR3 DNA: TGTGCCAGCAGTTTTGGGGTCCCGGACTATGGCTACACCTTC
CDR3 protein: CASSFGVPDYGYTF

D gene: NA
V gene: TRBV7-9
J gene: TRBJ1-4
clone size: NA
CDR3 DNA: TGTGCCAGCAGCGGAACGGTCGGGGGAGTGTTTTTT
CDR3 protein: CASSGTVGGVFF

D gene: NA
V gene: TRBV4-1
J gene: TRBJ1-5
clone size: NA
CDR3 DNA: TGCGCCAGCAGCCAAGTAGTCACAGGAGGCAATCAGCCCCAGCATTTT
CDR3 protein: CASSQVVTGGNQPQHF

D gene: NA
V gene: TRBV16
J gene: TRBJ1-1
clone size: NA
CDR3 DNA: TGTGCCAGCAGCCGCCAACGACAGGCCCACTTAATGAACACTGAAGCTTTCTTT
CDR3 protein: CASSRQRQAHLMNTEAFF

D gene: NA
V gene: TRBV7-9
J gene: TRBJ1-2
clone size: few
CDR3 DNA: TGTGCCAGCAGCTTAGATTTTGGGTATGGCTACACCTTC
CDR3 protein: CASSLDFGYGYTF

D gene: NA
V gene: TRBV10-3
J gene: TRBJ1-4
clone size: NA
CDR3 DNA: TGTGCCATCAGTCCTGGACCCCTGGGAGATGAAAAACTGTTTTTT
CDR3 protein: CAISPGPLGDEKLFF

D gene: NA
V gene: TRBV18
J gene: TRBJ2-3
clone size: NA
CDR3 DNA: TGTGCCAGCTCACCACGAGTATACACAGATACGCAGTATTTT
CDR3 protein: CASSPRVYTDTQYF

D gene: NA
V gene: TRBV9
J gene: TRBJ2-5
clone size: NA
CDR3 DNA: TGTGCCAGCAGCGACCGGGACGGCAGGGTAGAGACCCAGTACTTC
CDR3 protein: CASSDRDGRVETQYF

D gene: NA
V gene: TRBV2
J gene: TRBJ2-5
clone size: NA
CDR3 DNA: TGTGCCAGCAGGCATCGACAAAAAGAGACCCAGTACTTC
CDR3 protein: CASRHRQKETQYF

D gene: TRBD2
V gene: TRBV4-3
J gene: TRBJ2-1
clone size: NA
CDR3 DNA: TGCGCCAGCAGCCAAGAAGGACTAGGAGGCCCCAATGAGCAGTTCTTC
CDR3 protein: CASSQEGLGGPNEQFF

D gene: NA
V gene: TRBV6-6
J gene: TRBJ2-1
clone size: NA
CDR3 DNA: TGTGCCAGCAGTAACCCGACGAGCTCCTACAATGAGCAGTTCTTC
CDR3 protein: CASSNPTSSYNEQFF

D gene: NA
V gene: TRBV6-5
J gene: TRBJ2-5
clone size: NA
CDR3 DNA: TGTGCCAGCAGTCGAAGGGGGGACTGGGGGACCCAGTACTTC
CDR3 protein: CASSRRGDWGTQYF

D gene: TRBD2
V gene: TRBV5-1
J gene: TRBJ2-1
clone size: NA
CDR3 DNA: TGCGCCAGCAGCTTTCGACTAGCGGGGTACAATGAGCAGTTCTTC
CDR3 protein: CASSFRLAGYNEQFF

D gene: NA
V gene: TRBV27
J gene: TRBJ1-2
clone size: NA
CDR3 DNA: TGTGCCAGCAGTCTGACTCAGGGATTATTTCATGGCTACACCTTC
CDR3 protein: CASSLTQGLFHGYTF

D gene: TRBD1
V gene: TRBV9
J gene: TRBJ1-4
clone size: NA
CDR3 DNA: TGTGCCAGCAGCCCAAGGGGGCGTAATGAAAAACTGTTTTTT
CDR3 protein: CASSPRGRNEKLFF

D gene: TRBD2
V gene: TRBV5-1
J gene: TRBJ2-3
clone size: NA
CDR3 DNA: TGCGCCAGCAGCTTGGCCGGGGGACTAGCGGCCTTCGGGGATACGCAGTATTTT
CDR3 protein: CASSLAGGLAAFGDTQYF

D gene: NA
V gene: TRBV7-3
J gene: TRBJ2-3
clone size: NA
CDR3 DNA: TGTGCCAGCAGCTTTACCAGGACAGATACGCAGTATTTT
CDR3 protein: CASSFTRTDTQYF

D gene: TRBD1
V gene: TRBV7-8
J gene: TRBJ2-3
clone size: once
CDR3 DNA: TGTGCCAGCAGCCCCCCGGGACAGGGCTTTAGGGATACGCAGTATTTT
CDR3 protein: CASSPPGQGFRDTQYF

D gene: NA
V gene: TRBV27
J gene: TRBJ1-2
clone size: NA
CDR3 DNA: TGTGCCAGCAGTCCCGGCTCGGGGAAGTATGGCTACACCTTC
CDR3 protein: CASSPGSGKYGYTF

D gene: TRBD1
V gene: TRBV4-1
J gene: TRBJ1-5
clone size: NA
CDR3 DNA: TGCGCCAGCAGCCGGGACAGATATAGCAATCAGCCCCAGCATTTT
CDR3 protein: CASSRDRYSNQPQHF

D gene: NA
V gene: TRBV6-1
J gene: TRBJ2-2
clone size: NA
CDR3 DNA: TGTGCCAGCAGTCGGACTGCGAACACCGGGGAGCTGTTTTTT
CDR3 protein: CASSRTANTGELFF

D gene: NA
V gene: TRBV25-1
J gene: TRBJ2-1
clone size: NA
CDR3 DNA: TGTGCCAGCAGTGAATCCAGCCCTAGCTCCTACAATGAGCAGTTCTTC
CDR3 protein: CASSESSPSSYNEQFF

D gene: TRBD1
V gene: TRBV6-5
J gene: TRBJ2-7
clone size: NA
CDR3 DNA: TGTGCCAGCACCCGACCGGGACAGGGGGGCGAGCAGTACTTC
CDR3 protein: CASTRPGQGGEQYF